The 27 T cell receptor beta chains below come from one sample, sequenced in a study of blood T cells in healthy people across ages (dated by TCRdb to between 2015 and 2017). Libraries were constructed by 5' RACE. Sequencing was performed on an Illumina HiSeq 2500. A second roughly 7 to 12 cycle PCR used a sample-barcoded 5' primer and a J-beta primer mix. The public sequencing data were trimmed at Q25 with fastp and processed into clonotypes with MiXCR by TCRdb, which kept only in-frame beta chains. Each entry is one CDR3 protein sequence, shown with its most common DNA and genes. For this sample the table gives fewer than 700,000 distinct CDR3 sequences, of which less than 60% were detected only once. The biggest ten clones account for roughly 25% of the sample. The sample consisted of blood. Receptors originate from an older man in good health.

This clonotype was picked up many times. This chain connects TRBV6-5 to TRBJ2-5; D remains unclear. V was pared by 5 bases and J by 5 bases, with 12 bases between. The germline V gene encodes CDR1 MNHEY and CDR2 SVGAGI. This CDR3 is built from 13 residues. CDR3 in amino acids: CASSHRFGETQYF. DNA for the CDR3: TGTGCCAGCAGTCACAGATTTGGGGAGACCCAGTACTTC.

The rearrangement uses TRBV29-1 and TRBJ2-7; 14 positions match TRBD2. J was trimmed by 4 bases and V by 6 bases; bases with no gene match: 11. This CDR3 has 16 amino acids. Germline values: CDR1 SQVTM, CDR2 ANQGSEA. Written as DNA, the CDR3 is TGCAGCGTCAACCGACTAGCGGGAGGGCCTGGGTACGAGCAGTACTTC. Encoded protein: CSVNRLAGGPGYEQYF.

V and J are TRBV27 and TRBJ2-3, with D possibly being TRBD2 (6 bases). The V gene lost 0 bases and the J gene lost 3 bases, with 10 bases spanning the gap. This CDR3 spans 15 amino acids. CDR1 and CDR2 (germline): MNHEY, SMNVEV (reference sequence). CDR3 in amino acids: CASSLSWGETDTQYF. The CDR3 DNA follows: TGTGCCAGCAGTTTATCGTGGGGGGAAACAGATACGCAGTATTTT.

This clonotype showed up just a few times. A much larger clonotype is one base distant, so this may be a read error. The chain couples TRBV6-5 to TRBJ2-3; D is possibly TRBD2 (6 bases). V shed 5 bases and J shed 4 bases, with 13 bases lying between them. The CDR3 consists of 14 residues. The V gene's germline CDR1 is MNHEY and CDR2 SVGAGI. CDR3 sequence (DNA): TGTGCCAGCAGTGACCGGCGGGGCGCAGATACGCAGTATTTT. Encoded protein: CASSDRRGADTQYF.

Ten or more counts support this clonotype. This chain joins TRBV6-5 and TRBJ1-1; a possible D gene is TRBD1 (5 bases). The V gene lost 6 bases and the J gene lost 9 bases, with 23 bases spanning the gap. The CDR3 has 15 residues. The germline V gene has CDR1 MNHEY and CDR2 SVGAGI. The DNA for the CDR3 is TGTGCCAGCAGCCAGGGACTAACGGGCGGTGGGAAAGCTTTCTTT. Its translation is CASSQGLTGGGKAFF.

This clonotype was seen more than once but under ten times. V is TRBV5-1 and J is TRBJ2-3; 10 positions agree with TRBD1. Per the germline V gene, CDR1 is SGHRS and CDR2 is YFSETQ. CDR3 length equals 16 residues. V shed 4 bases and J 0 bases; nucleotides not matched to a gene: 5. Here the CDR3 DNA reads TGCGCCAGCAGCCGGACAGGGGGGCTTAGCACAGATACGCAGTATTTT. It specifies CASSRTGGLSTDTQYF.

The V call is TRBV3-1, the J call TRBJ2-3; 12 nucleotides agree with TRBD2. This CDR3 comprises 17 residues. Germline V gene data show CDR1 as LGHDT and CDR2 as YNNKEL (reference sequence). Unmatched junction bases numbered 7, after V lost 3 bases and J lost 3 bases. The CDR3: CASSQYRTSGTTDTQYF. The CDR3 DNA reads as TGTGCCAGCAGCCAGTACAGGACTAGCGGGACGACAGATACGCAGTATTTT.

The sample holds one count of this clonotype. This chain uses TRBV20-1 with TRBJ1-1; D is uncertain. The germline gives CDR1 DFQATT, CDR2 SNEGSKA (reference sequence). Deletions cut 5 bases from V and 7 bases from J, with 17 bases between. The CDR3 runs to 13 residues. DNA of the CDR3: TGCAGTGCTGGGTATACCAGACTCAATGAAGCTTTCTTT. Its protein is CSAGYTRLNEAFF.

V is TRBV12-3 or TRBV12-4 and J is TRBJ1-1; D is unresolved. The CDR3 loop spans 15 amino acids. V dropped 2 bases and J dropped 0 bases, with 10 bases sitting between them. CDR3 amino acids: CASSLNRVMNTEAFF. In nucleotides, the CDR3 is TGTGCCAGCAGTTTAAACAGAGTCATGAACACTGAAGCTTTCTTT.

The chain carries TRBV29-1 and TRBJ2-3; 8 positions match TRBD1. Germline CDR1 is SQVTM and CDR2 is ANQGSEA. The CDR3 totals 16 residues. V gave up 0 bases and J gave up 9 bases; unmatched junction bases: 14. Here the CDR3 DNA reads TGCAGCGTTGAAGATCTTGGAGGACAGGGTCATGAGACGCAGTATTTT. Amino acids: CSVEDLGGQGHETQYF.

The rearrangement joins TRBV27 to TRBJ1-2; possibly TRBD1 for D (5 bases). Trimming removed 3 bases from V and 4 bases from J, with 21 bases in between. Germline CDR1 is MNHEY and CDR2 is SMNVEV (reference sequence). The CDR3 contains 17 residues. The CDR3, as DNA: TGTGCCAGCAGTTTCCGGTCGGACACCACATCTAGCTATGGCTACACCTTC. This encodes CASSFRSDTTSSYGYTF.

This chain uses TRBV27 with TRBJ2-1; 10 positions agree with TRBD2. Per the germline V gene, CDR1 is MNHEY and CDR2 is SMNVEV (reference sequence). The V segment lost 8 bases and the J segment 9 bases; nucleotides outside the gene matches: 13. The CDR3 covers 15 residues. CDR3 protein: CASRLAGSLSGEQFF. CDR3 DNA: TGTGCCAGCCGACTAGCGGGTTCCCTCTCGGGTGAGCAGTTCTTC.

This clonotype was found a few times. This chain uses TRBV28 with TRBJ2-3; 7 bases agree with TRBD1. The junction had 9 bases not matched to a gene; V was cut back by 5 bases and J by 1 base. The CDR3 is 16 amino acids. The germline V gene encodes CDR1 MDHEN and CDR2 SYDVKM. The CDR3 coding sequence is TGTGCCAGCAGTAATCTACAGGGGAGCCGCACAGATACGCAGTATTTT. It yields the protein CASSNLQGSRTDTQYF.

The chain recombines TRBV7-9 with TRBJ2-4; either TRBD1 or TRBD2 may supply D (5 bases each). The end of the DNA aligns better with TRBJ2-7, so the J call may be wrong. CDR1 is SEHNR and CDR2 is FQNEAQ in the germline V gene (reference sequence). This CDR3 contains 14 residues. The CDR3 DNA is TGTGCCAGCAGCCGTCGAGCGGACACTCCCGAGCAGTACTTC. Residues: CASSRRADTPEQYF.

The genes are TRBV12-3 or TRBV12-4 and TRBJ1-2; D remains unclear. There are 11 residues in the CDR3. V gave up 6 bases and J gave up 4 bases, with 6 bases separating them. The chain's CDR3 is CASSRAYGYTF. The DNA for the CDR3 is TGTGCCAGCAGCCGGGCCTATGGCTACACCTTC.

This clonotype was picked up a small number of times. The rearrangement joins TRBV7-9 to TRBJ2-3; no definite D call. V lost 6 bases and J 2 bases, leaving 15 bases between the germline ends. The CDR3 runs 15 residues. Germline V gene sequence: CDR1 SEHNR, CDR2 FQNEAQ (reference sequence). CDR3 nucleotides: TGTGCCAGCAGTTCGGGTCGAATCTCCACAGATACGCAGTATTTT. This translates into CASSSGRISTDTQYF.

Comments on this clonotype: A clone one base away is much larger, so this may be a read error. The chain employs TRBV6-5 and TRBJ2-7; the match to TRBD1 covers 7 bases. The CDR3 extends over 13 amino acids. CDR1 is MNHEY and CDR2 is SVGAGI in the germline V gene. CDR3 protein: CAGSEGQNYEQYF. Here the CDR3 DNA reads TGTGCCGGCAGTGAGGGACAGAACTACGAGCAGTACTTC.

The V gene is TRBV28, the J gene TRBJ2-3; the D gene could be TRBD1 or TRBD2 (5 bases each). CDR1 MDHEN and CDR2 SYDVKM come from the germline V gene. The CDR3 is 15 amino acids. V was trimmed by 1 base and J by 6 bases, leaving 14 bases between them. The DNA of the CDR3 is TGTGCCAGCAGTTTATTTATCAGGGACGGCGATACGCAGTATTTT. This translates into CASSLFIRDGDTQYF.

The CDR3 reads CSARGILAGESDTQYF. For the CDR3, the DNA is TGCAGTGCTAGGGGTATACTAGCGGGGGAATCAGATACGCAGTATTTT. The rearrangement uses TRBV20-1 and TRBJ2-3; 11 nucleotides line up with TRBD2. This CDR3 is built from 16 residues. In germline, CDR1 is DFQATT, CDR2 SNEGSKA (reference sequence). The V segment lost 3 bases and the J segment 4 bases; nucleotides outside the gene matches: 9.

This rearrangement joins TRBV6-4 to TRBJ2-7, with D unclear. The V gene lost 3 bases and the J gene lost 0 bases, with 12 bases spanning the gap. CDR3 length equals 15 residues. CDR1 is MRHNA, CDR2 SNTAGT, per germline. DNA of the CDR3: TGTGCCAGCAGTGAAGTGGGTGACATCTCCTACGAGCAGTACTTC. Protein: CASSEVGDISYEQYF.

This sequence joins TRBV4-3 and TRBJ2-1; D not resolved. The ends were cut back, 8 bases at V and 7 bases at J, with 15 bases in the middle. Germline V gives CDR1 LGHNA, CDR2 YSLEER. The CDR3 loop spans 13 amino acids. CDR3 in DNA: TGCGCCAGCCGCGCCCGGACGAAGAATGAGCAGTTCTTC. The encoded protein is CASRARTKNEQFF.

V gene TRBV29-1 combines with J gene TRBJ2-5, with TRBD2 matching 8 bases. Germline CDR1 is SQVTM and CDR2 is ANQGSEA. The CDR3 spans 14 residues. J was trimmed by 6 bases and V by 4 bases; bases with no gene match: 10. CDR3 sequence: CSVGVAGGVKTQYF. Here the CDR3 DNA reads TGCAGCGTTGGGGTCGCGGGAGGAGTGAAGACCCAGTACTTC.

This clonotype was observed a few times. V and J are TRBV7-2 and TRBJ2-3, with 9 bases aligning to TRBD1. This CDR3 comprises 14 residues. J gave up 4 bases and V 5 bases, and 4 bases lay outside the gene matches. Germline CDR1 SGHTA, CDR2 FQGNSA. The CDR3 loop is CASSQGQGPDTQYF. CDR3 bases: TGTGCCAGCAGCCAGGGACAGGGCCCAGATACGCAGTATTTT.

This clonotype was seen only once. A read error may explain this, as a much larger clone is one base away. The V and J genes are TRBV29-1 and TRBJ2-4, with 10 positions matching TRBD2. The DNA matches TRBJ2-7 better at its end, which makes the J call doubtful. The germline V gene encodes CDR1 SQVTM and CDR2 ANQGSEA. This CDR3 is built from 13 residues. For the CDR3, the DNA is TGCAGCGTTGGGACTAGCGGTGCCTACGAGCAGTACTTC. Amino acid sequence: CSVGTSGAYEQYF.

This clonotype was picked up a small number of times. J is TRBJ2-1 and V is TRBV12-3 or TRBV12-4; 10 bases agree with TRBD1. V was clipped by 1 base and J by 1 base; unmatched bases: 1. This CDR3 is built from 16 residues. The CDR3 DNA is TGTGCCAGCAGTTTAGGGACAGGGGGGTCCTACAATGAGCAGTTCTTC. The encoded protein is CASSLGTGGSYNEQFF.

The genes are TRBV6-1 and TRBJ1-2, with TRBD1 matching over 8 bases. V trimming: 5 bases; J trimming: 6 bases; junction bases outside the gene matches: 5. Germline V gene sequence: CDR1 MNHNS, CDR2 SASEGT. This CDR3 spans 13 amino acids. CDR3: CASSLGQENGYTF. As DNA, the CDR3 is TGTGCCAGCAGTCTGGGACAGGAGAATGGCTACACCTTC.

The chain joins TRBV25-1 to TRBJ2-1; 7 nucleotides align to TRBD2. Losses at the gene ends were 2 bases for V and 6 bases for J; bases not matched to a gene: 10. Germline V gene sequence: CDR1 MGHDK, CDR2 SYGVNS. The CDR3 has 16 amino acids. As DNA, the CDR3 is TGTGCCAGCAGTGAAAACGGAGCGGGAAAGGGCAATGAGCAGTTCTTC. It specifies CASSENGAGKGNEQFF.